The rows below give T cell receptor beta chains drawn from one sample of a study of T cells in Graves' hyperthyroidism and ophthalmopathy. Using its own MiXCR run on the multiplex PCR reads, TCRdb lists one record per CDR3 protein. The sample lists hundreds of thousands of distinct CDR3 sequences, about 38% occurring once. Sequenced input: blood. The receptors shown here come from a man aged 18 to 30 with Graves' hyperthyroidism. The CDR3 runs from the conserved cysteine through the conserved F or W.

J,V,CDR3
TRBJ1-2,TRBV29-1,CSVKGGIDGYTF
TRBJ1-1,TRBV5-8,CASSSSDREAFF
TRBJ1-6,TRBV5-1,CASSQGTQGLGNSPLHF
TRBJ2-2,TRBV20-1,CSARDLAGVTGELFF
TRBJ2-2,TRBV11-2,CASSIDRGTGELFF
TRBJ2-7,TRBV7-9,CASSSGGDTLSYEQYF
TRBJ1-1,TRBV24-1,CATPGRRMNTEAFF
TRBJ1-2,TRBV7-9,CASSSPSEAGYTF
TRBJ2-2,TRBV11-2,CASSLVPSGPSTGELFF
TRBJ1-5,TRBV19,CASIRDSDYSNQPQHF
TRBJ2-5,TRBV5-1,CASSFDGTEQETQYF
TRBJ2-5,TRBV20-1,CSAIPVTGFIGETQYF
TRBJ1-2,TRBV6-2/TRBV6-3,CASSYGTGNGYTF
TRBJ1-2,TRBV19,CASSIGQLRAYGYTF
TRBJ2-5,TRBV29-1,CSVEDGTSGLQWETQYF
TRBJ2-7,TRBV13,CASSLMRGANEQYF
TRBJ2-2,TRBV7-2,CASSVGVSPNTGELFF
TRBJ2-7,TRBV12-3/TRBV12-4,CASSYSRGPTYEQYF
TRBJ1-2,TRBV2,CASRADWLGYGYTF
TRBJ1-5,TRBV7-2,CASTRDRGPQPQHF
TRBJ2-7,TRBV7-8,CASSLGSGLNYEQYF
TRBJ1-5,TRBV20-1,CSASGTGGDQPQHF
TRBJ1-2,TRBV5-6,CASSHTDSYGYTF
TRBJ1-2,TRBV12-3/TRBV12-4,CATTPAIPNYGYTF
TRBJ1-1,TRBV7-9,CASSARQGLNTEAFF
TRBJ1-4,TRBV7-9,CASSPHARGQYGEKLFF
TRBJ1-1,TRBV7-2,CASSRSAPGGDTEAFF
TRBJ2-7,TRBV7-9,CASSPQGAKEQYF
TRBJ1-4,TRBV7-9,CASSFTLNSEKLFF
TRBJ1-5,TRBV10-3,CAISEGQGTGVFSGNQPQHF
TRBJ2-2,TRBV2,CASKKEMDITGELFF
TRBJ1-2,TRBV2,CASSERGTGLDGYTF
TRBJ1-1,TRBV24-1,CATGGGPGYSEAFF
TRBJ2-5,TRBV20-1,CSAIPTRGGVQETQYF
TRBJ2-7,TRBV19,CASSPVQGNYEQYF
TRBJ1-2,TRBV29-1,CSVEPKIGQGADGYTF
TRBJ2-2,TRBV10-3,CAISETSAGVITGELFF
TRBJ1-1,TRBV7-2,CASSPMRNTEAFF
TRBJ2-7,TRBV11-2,CASSLLTGTSYEQYF
TRBJ1-1,TRBV13,CASRTGQDPGRMNTEAFF
TRBJ1-1,TRBV14,CARPSTEAFF
TRBJ1-2,TRBV2,CASSEAVDSDYGYTF
TRBJ1-3,TRBV10-3,CAISGGPPQGTGNTIYF
TRBJ1-2,TRBV5-1,CASRDTGGALPYYGYTF
TRBJ2-3,TRBV25-1,CASESGTSGGGEYF
TRBJ1-1,TRBV5-1,CASSPDRGANTEAFF
TRBJ1-1,TRBV5-1,CASSLAPQGAGTEAFF
TRBJ2-2,TRBV20-1,CSARLWTTGELFF
TRBJ1-3,TRBV29-1,CSVDQGPSGNTIYF
TRBJ2-7,TRBV5-1,CASSSTGTGFSYEQYF
TRBJ2-2,TRBV2,CASRVDRDGELFF